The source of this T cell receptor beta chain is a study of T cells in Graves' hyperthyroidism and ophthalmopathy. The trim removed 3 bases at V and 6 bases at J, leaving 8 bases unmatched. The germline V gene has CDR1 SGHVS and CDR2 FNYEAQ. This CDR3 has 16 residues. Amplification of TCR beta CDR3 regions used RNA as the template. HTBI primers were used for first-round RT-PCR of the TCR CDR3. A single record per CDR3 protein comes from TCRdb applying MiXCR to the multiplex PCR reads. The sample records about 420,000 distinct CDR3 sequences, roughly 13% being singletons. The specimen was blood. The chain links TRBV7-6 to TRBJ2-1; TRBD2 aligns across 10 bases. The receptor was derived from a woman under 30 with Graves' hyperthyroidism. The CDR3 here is CASSFTSGRAGNEQFF. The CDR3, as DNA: TGTGCCAGCAGCTTCACGAGCGGGAGGGCCGGCAATGAGCAGTTCTTC.